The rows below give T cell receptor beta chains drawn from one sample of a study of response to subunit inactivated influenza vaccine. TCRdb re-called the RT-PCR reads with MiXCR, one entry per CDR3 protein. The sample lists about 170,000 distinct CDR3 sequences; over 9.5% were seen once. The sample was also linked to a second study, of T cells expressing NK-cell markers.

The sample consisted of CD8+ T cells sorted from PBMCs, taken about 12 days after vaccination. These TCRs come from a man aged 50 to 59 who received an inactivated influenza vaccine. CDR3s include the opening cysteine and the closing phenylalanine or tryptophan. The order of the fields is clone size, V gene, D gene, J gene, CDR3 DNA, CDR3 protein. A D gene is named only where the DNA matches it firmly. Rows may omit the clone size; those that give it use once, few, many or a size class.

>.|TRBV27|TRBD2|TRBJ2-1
TGTGCCAGCAGTTATCGGATCGTCGAGCGGGACTTTCTCCCTAGCTCCTACAATGAGCAGTTCTTC
CASSYRIVERDFLPSSYNEQFF
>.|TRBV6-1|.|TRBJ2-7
TGTGCCAGCAGTCCAGGGTTTGAGTCCTACGAGCAGTACTTC
CASSPGFESYEQYF
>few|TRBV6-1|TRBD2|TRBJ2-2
TGTGCCAGCAGTGAATCGGCGGGAGGGTCGAGCACCGGGGAGCTGTTTTTT
CASSESAGGSSTGELFF
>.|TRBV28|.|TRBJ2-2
TGTGCCACCCTCCACAACACGAACACCGGGGAGCTGTTTTTT
CATLHNTNTGELFF
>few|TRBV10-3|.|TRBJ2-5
TGTGCCATCACCGAAGGTGGGGGTGGGCAAGAGACCCAGTACTTC
CAITEGGGGQETQYF
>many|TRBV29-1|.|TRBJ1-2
TGCAGCGTTGTCCTCCGGGACTATGGCTACACCTTC
CSVVLRDYGYTF
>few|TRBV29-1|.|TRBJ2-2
TGCAGCGTTGAAGTGGGGAACACCGGGGAGCTGTTTTTT
CSVEVGNTGELFF
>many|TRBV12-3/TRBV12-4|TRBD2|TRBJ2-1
TGTGCCAGCACCAAACCGTGGACTAGCGGGAGGGAAGATGAGCAGTTCTTC
CASTKPWTSGREDEQFF
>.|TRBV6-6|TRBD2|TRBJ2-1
TGTGCCAGCAGCCTCCAGACTAGCGATCAGTTCTTC
CASSLQTSDQFF
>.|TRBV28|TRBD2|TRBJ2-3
TGTGCCACCCGGACCCCGGGACTAGCGGGAGGGCGGGCAGATACGCAGTATTTT
CATRTPGLAGGRADTQYF
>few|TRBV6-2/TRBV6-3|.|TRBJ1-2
TGTGCCAGCAATTCTATTCCGGTCCATGGCTACACCTTC
CASNSIPVHGYTF
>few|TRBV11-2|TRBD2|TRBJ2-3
TGTGCCAGCAGCCCAACAGGGCATATTAGCGGGACGTACTATAGCACAGATACGCAGTATTTT
CASSPTGHISGTYYSTDTQYF
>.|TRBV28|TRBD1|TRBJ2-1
TGTGCCAGCAGCCTTGGGACAGGTTACTACAATGAGCAGTTCTTC
CASSLGTGYYNEQFF
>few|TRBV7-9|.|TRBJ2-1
TGTGCCAGCAGCTGGGGACGGCCGGAGAATGAGCAGTTCTTC
CASSWGRPENEQFF
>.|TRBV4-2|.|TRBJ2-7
TGTGCCAGCAGCCACGCCAAGGATGGTAGGGGATCCTACGAGCAGTACTTC
CASSHAKDGRGSYEQYF
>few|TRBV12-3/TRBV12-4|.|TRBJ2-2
TGTGCCAGCCCTCGAAAGGGGGCGAACACCGGGGAGCTGTTTTTT
CASPRKGANTGELFF
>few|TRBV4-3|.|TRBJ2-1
TGCGCCAGCAGCTACCGAGGGGGGGGGGATGAGCAGTTCTTC
CASSYRGGGDEQFF
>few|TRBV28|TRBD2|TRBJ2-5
TGTGCCACAAGGAAGGGACTAGCGGGAAAAGGGGAGACCCAGTACTTC
CATRKGLAGKGETQYF
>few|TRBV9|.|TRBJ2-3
TGTGCCAGCAGCGACGGGGATACGCAGTATTTT
CASSDGDTQYF
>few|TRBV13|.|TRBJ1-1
TGTGCCAGCAGCTTAGGCTTTGGAGGGCCTAACACTGAAGCTTTCTTT
CASSLGFGGPNTEAFF